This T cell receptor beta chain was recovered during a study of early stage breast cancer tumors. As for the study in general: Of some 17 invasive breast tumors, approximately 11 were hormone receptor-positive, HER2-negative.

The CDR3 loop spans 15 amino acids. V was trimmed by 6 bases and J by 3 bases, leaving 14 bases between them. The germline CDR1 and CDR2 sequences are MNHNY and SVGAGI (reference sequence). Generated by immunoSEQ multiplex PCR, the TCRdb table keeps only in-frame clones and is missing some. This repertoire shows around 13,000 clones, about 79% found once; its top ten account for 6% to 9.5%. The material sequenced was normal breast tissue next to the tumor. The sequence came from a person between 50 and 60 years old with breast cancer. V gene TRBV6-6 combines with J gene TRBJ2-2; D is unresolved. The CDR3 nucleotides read TGTGCCAGCAGGAAAGGGCAGGAGCACACCGGGGAGCTGTTTTTT. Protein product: CASRKGQEHTGELFF.